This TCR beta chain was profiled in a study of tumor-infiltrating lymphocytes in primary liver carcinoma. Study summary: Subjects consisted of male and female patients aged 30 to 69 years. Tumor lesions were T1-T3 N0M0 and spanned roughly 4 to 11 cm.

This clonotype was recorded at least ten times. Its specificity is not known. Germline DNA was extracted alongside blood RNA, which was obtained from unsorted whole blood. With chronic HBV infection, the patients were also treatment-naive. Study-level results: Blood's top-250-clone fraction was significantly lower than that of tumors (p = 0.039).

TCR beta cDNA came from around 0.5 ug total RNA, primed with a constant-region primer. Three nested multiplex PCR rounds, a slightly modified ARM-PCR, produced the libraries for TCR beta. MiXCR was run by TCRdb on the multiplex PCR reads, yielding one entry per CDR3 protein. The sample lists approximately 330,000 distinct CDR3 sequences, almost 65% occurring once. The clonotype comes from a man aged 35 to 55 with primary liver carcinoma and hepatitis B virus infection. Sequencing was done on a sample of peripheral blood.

CDR3 coding DNA: TGTGCCAGCAGTTCCTTGGACAGGGTAGGCGAGCAGTACTTC. Translating gives CASSSLDRVGEQYF. This rearrangement joins TRBV6-6 to TRBJ2-7, with 8 bases matching TRBD1. The germline gives CDR1 MNHNY, CDR2 SVGAGI (reference sequence). V lost 4 bases, J lost 6 bases, and 8 bases stayed unmatched. This CDR3 contains 14 residues.